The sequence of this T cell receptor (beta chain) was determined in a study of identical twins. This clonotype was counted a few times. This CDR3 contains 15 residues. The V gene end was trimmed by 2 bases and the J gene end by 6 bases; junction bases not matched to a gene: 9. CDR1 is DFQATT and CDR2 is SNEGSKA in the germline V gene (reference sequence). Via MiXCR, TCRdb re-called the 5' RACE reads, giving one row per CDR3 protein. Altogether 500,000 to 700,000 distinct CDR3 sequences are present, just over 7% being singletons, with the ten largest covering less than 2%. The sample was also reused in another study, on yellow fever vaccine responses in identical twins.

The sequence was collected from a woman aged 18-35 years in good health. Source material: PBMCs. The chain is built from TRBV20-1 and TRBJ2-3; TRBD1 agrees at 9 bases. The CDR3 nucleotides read TGCAGTGCTAGAAGACAGGGGGTAGCACGGGATACGCAGTATTTT. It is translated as CSARRQGVARDTQYF.